The 15 T cell receptor beta chains presented below share a single source sample, sequenced in a study of blood T cell repertoires in COVID-19. The assay was immunoSEQ multiplex PCR, and TCRdb's table has in-frame clones only and misses some. This table has fewer than 110,000 clones, around 83% appearing once. Material for sequencing was peripheral blood. Receptors originate from a man in his sixties or seventies with acute or convalescent COVID-19.

In the case of this clone: One junction end does not reproduce the germline sequence, and a read error may be involved. The chain uses TRBV6-1 and TRBJ2-7; 9 bases fit TRBD1. This CDR3 is 15 amino acids long. Germline CDR1 and CDR2: MNHNS and SASEGT. CDR3 sequence reads: CASRDTGGRTYEQYF. The CDR3 DNA is TGTGCCAGCCGTGATACAGGGGGCCGGACCTACGAGCAGTACTTC.

The DNA for the CDR3 is TGTGCCAGCAGAGGACAGGGGGAGGGTGAGCAGTACTTC. It is translated as CASRGQGEGEQYF. This chain links TRBV3-1 (or the pseudogene TRBV3-2) with TRBJ2-7; 10 bases line up with TRBD1. The CDR3 sequence is 13 residues long. V lost 6 bases and J lost 7; bases outside the gene matches: 6. Germline CDR1 is LGHDT and CDR2 is YNNKEL (reference sequence).

The rearrangement links TRBV6-5 to TRBJ1-2; 8 nucleotides line up with TRBD1. V lost 6 bases and J lost 1; bases outside the gene matches: 4. The germline V gene encodes CDR1 MNHEY and CDR2 SVGAGI. The CDR3 sequence is 14 residues long. The CDR3 coding sequence is TGTGCCAGCAGGGCCAGGGGGCGTAACTATGGCTACACCTTC. This translates into CASRARGRNYGYTF.

V and J are TRBV5-1 and TRBJ2-7; D call uncertain. In germline, CDR1 is SGHRS, CDR2 YFSETQ. The CDR3 runs 14 residues. V was clipped by 1 base and J by 0 bases, with 8 bases between them. The CDR3: CASSLNSNSYEQYF. CDR3 DNA: TGCGCCAGCAGCTTGAACAGCAACTCCTACGAGCAGTACTTC.

J is TRBJ2-2 and V is TRBV19; no clear D gene. V was clipped by 6 bases and J by 0 bases, with 5 bases between them. Germline-derived CDR1 and CDR2 are LNHDA and SQIVND (reference sequence). The CDR3 is made up of 13 amino acids. The CDR3 sequence is CASRFANTGELFF. As DNA, the CDR3 is TGTGCCAGTAGGTTCGCGAACACCGGGGAGCTGTTTTTT.

This clone was observed a single time. The rearrangement joins TRBV12-5 to TRBJ2-3; possible D gene TRBD1, 6 bases. The germline V and J ends were trimmed by 0 bases and 2 bases, with 9 bases remaining between them. The length of the CDR3 is 15 residues. Looked up from germline, CDR1 is LGHNT and CDR2 is FRNRAP. For the CDR3, the DNA is TGTGCTAGTGGTTTGGTGGACAGACCCACAGATACGCAGTATTTT. Translated, it gives CASGLVDRPTDTQYF.

The gene calls are TRBV18 and TRBJ1-2; D gene unclear. V lost 2 bases and J 4 bases, leaving 17 bases between the germline ends. Germline-derived CDR1 and CDR2 are KGHSH and LQKENI. The CDR3 runs 16 residues. The CDR3 spells CASSPSQTRSGYGYTF. CDR3 DNA: TGTGCCAGCTCACCAAGTCAAACAAGGAGCGGCTATGGCTACACCTTC.

This clone was seen only a few times. The genes are TRBV7-3 and TRBJ1-1; tentative D call: TRBD1 (5 bases). The CDR3 is made up of 14 amino acids. Germline V gene lookup returns CDR1 SGHTA and CDR2 FQGTGA. V shed 3 bases and J shed 3 bases, with 11 bases lying between them. The CDR3 here is CASSLSAGDTEAFF. CDR3 DNA: TGTGCCAGCAGCTTGAGCGCGGGGGACACTGAAGCTTTCTTT.

This rearrangement joins TRBV11-3 to TRBJ2-2; perhaps TRBD1 as D (5 bases). The germline gives CDR1 SGHNT, CDR2 YENEEA. The CDR3 consists of 14 residues. Trimming took off 2 bases at V and 4 bases at J, with 8 bases between the two ends. As DNA, the CDR3 is TGTGCCAGCAGCTTACAGGGTAGCACCGGGGAGCTGTTTTTT. Protein: CASSLQGSTGELFF.

J is TRBJ1-5 and V is TRBV19; 7 bases are a match to TRBD1. Germline V gives CDR1 LNHDA, CDR2 SQIVND (reference sequence). This CDR3 spans 14 amino acids. The ends lost 7 bases at V and 2 bases at J; junction bases unmatched: 5. The CDR3 sequence: CASTTGVGNQPQHF. As DNA, the CDR3 is TGTGCCAGTACCACAGGGGTTGGCAATCAGCCCCAGCATTTT.

This rearrangement joins TRBV12-3 or TRBV12-4 to TRBJ1-6; D might be TRBD1 (5 bases). This CDR3 comprises 13 residues. V was pared by 8 bases and J by 7 bases, with 12 bases between. Here the CDR3 reads CASSDNLNSPLHF. The CDR3 nucleotides read TGTGCCAGCTCGGACAACCTCAATTCACCCCTCCACTTT.

V usage is TRBV5-1 and J usage is TRBJ1-1; tentative D call: TRBD1 (6 bases). CDR1 and CDR2 from the germline V gene are SGHRS and YFSETQ. Trimming took 1 base from V and 0 from J, leaving 13 bases between them. The CDR3 is 16 residues long. CDR3 loop: CASSLLPRGVNTEAFF. The DNA for the CDR3 is TGCGCCAGCAGCTTGTTACCCAGGGGCGTGAACACTGAAGCTTTCTTT.

The V gene is TRBV3-1 (or the pseudogene TRBV3-2), the J gene TRBJ2-5, with a possible D match to TRBD1 (6 bases). The germline V gene has CDR1 LGHDT and CDR2 YNNKEL (reference sequence). Trimming left V 1 base short and J 2 bases short, with 11 bases between. The CDR3 is made up of 15 amino acids. In DNA, the CDR3 is TGTGCCAGCAGCCAAGGCAGGGGCCCACAAGAGACCCAGTACTTC. This gives the protein CASSQGRGPQETQYF.

The rearrangement uses TRBV5-1 and TRBJ1-2, with TRBD1 matching over 9 bases. CDR1 is SGHRS and CDR2 is YFSETQ in the germline V gene. The CDR3 covers 15 residues. V lost 4 bases to trimming and J lost 4 bases; unmatched junction nucleotides: 8. The CDR3 reads CASSQPGQGTYGYTF. In nucleotides, the CDR3 is TGCGCCAGCAGCCAGCCCGGACAGGGGACCTATGGCTACACCTTC.

The rearrangement joins TRBV2 to TRBJ1-1, with 7 bases lining up with TRBD1. This CDR3 region has 14 residues. Germline V CDR1 and CDR2: SNHLY, FYNNEI. The ends lost 3 bases at V and 5 bases at J; junction bases unmatched: 6. CDR3 amino acids: CASSEVRGETEAFF. In DNA form, the CDR3 reads TGTGCCAGCAGTGAGGTCAGGGGGGAAACTGAAGCTTTCTTT.